The source of this T cell receptor beta chain is a study of T-cell reconstitution after alpha-beta-depleted transplantation in children (dated by TCRdb to 2016 to 2018). Context from the whole study: The study quantitatively tracked T-cell immune reconstitution after TCRalphabeta/CD19-depleted allogeneic hematopoietic cell transplantation in children using TCR repertoire profiling. The paper's findings and limits, for the study overall: The apparently early alphabetaT-cell count recovery about two months after transplant was reportedly dependent on only several hundred rapidly expanded clones derived from non-depleted graft cells. The frequencies of hyperexpanded clones fell over the following months, and after one year, T-cell counts and TCRbeta diversity were mostly attributed to newly produced T cells. In some patients, the high TCRbeta diversity seen at day 60 was put down to recipient T cells and intrathymic progenitors that had survived conditioning.

Receptor amplification or capture employed PCR. For sequencing, an Illumina HiSeq 2500 was employed. To normalize quantification of the TCRbeta repertoire, the TCR libraries were built with molecular barcoding that relied on unique molecular identifiers. The raw public reads went through TCRdb reprocessing: fastp at Q25, MiXCR clone calling, in-frame beta chains kept. For every CDR3 protein sequence, its rows merge into one entry that carries the most common genes and DNA. This sample gives roughly 5,000 distinct CDR3 sequences in total; 26% of them show up just once. The ten largest clones add up to about 37% of the sample. The time point label on this specimen signifies: day 60 (about 2 months) after transplantation. In light of the paper, this sample's treatment or condition label describes: allogeneic hematopoietic cell transplantation with graft depleted of TCRalphabeta T cells and CD19 B cells. The children who served as transplant recipients had been given grafts of TCRalphabeta/CD19-depleted allogeneic hematopoietic cells.

The V and J ends are trimmed by 6 bases and 6 bases, leaving 14 bases between them. The CDR3 runs 12 amino acids, cysteine and phenylalanine included. Only the CDR3 region is kept as DNA, spanning 36 bases read in frame from base 1. CDR1 and CDR2 are read off the germline V gene (reference sequence) as DFQATT and SNEGSKA. Many counts were recorded for this clonotype. The antigen this receptor binds is unknown. It has no much larger one-base neighbor in the sample; base qualities were not kept. The input for sequencing was PBMCs, mostly from graft donor cells, taken 60 days after TCRalphabeta/CD19-depleted stem cell transplant. The clonotype comes from a male patient between 2 and 15 years old who had a stem cell transplant for acute lymphoblastic leukemia, so the T cells may come from the graft donor. Recombination joined TRBV20-1 with TRBJ1-2, with a weak D call of TRBD1 (6 bases match). The DNA is as follows: TGCAGTGCCCAACAGGGTAGGAATGGCTACACCTTC. This yields the protein CSAQQGRNGYTF.